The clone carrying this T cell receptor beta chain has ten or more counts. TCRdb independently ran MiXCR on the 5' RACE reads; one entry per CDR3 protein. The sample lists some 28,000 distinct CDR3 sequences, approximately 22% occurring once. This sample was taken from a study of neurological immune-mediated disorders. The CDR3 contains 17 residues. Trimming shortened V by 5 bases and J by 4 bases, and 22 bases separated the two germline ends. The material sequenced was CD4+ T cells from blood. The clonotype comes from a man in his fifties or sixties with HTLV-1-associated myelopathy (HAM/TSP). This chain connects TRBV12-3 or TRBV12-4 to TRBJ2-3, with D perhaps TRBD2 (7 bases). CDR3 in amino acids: CASSLRGGQTYADTQYF. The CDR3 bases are TGTGCCAGCAGTCTACGCGGGGGACAAACCTACGCAGATACGCAGTATTTT.